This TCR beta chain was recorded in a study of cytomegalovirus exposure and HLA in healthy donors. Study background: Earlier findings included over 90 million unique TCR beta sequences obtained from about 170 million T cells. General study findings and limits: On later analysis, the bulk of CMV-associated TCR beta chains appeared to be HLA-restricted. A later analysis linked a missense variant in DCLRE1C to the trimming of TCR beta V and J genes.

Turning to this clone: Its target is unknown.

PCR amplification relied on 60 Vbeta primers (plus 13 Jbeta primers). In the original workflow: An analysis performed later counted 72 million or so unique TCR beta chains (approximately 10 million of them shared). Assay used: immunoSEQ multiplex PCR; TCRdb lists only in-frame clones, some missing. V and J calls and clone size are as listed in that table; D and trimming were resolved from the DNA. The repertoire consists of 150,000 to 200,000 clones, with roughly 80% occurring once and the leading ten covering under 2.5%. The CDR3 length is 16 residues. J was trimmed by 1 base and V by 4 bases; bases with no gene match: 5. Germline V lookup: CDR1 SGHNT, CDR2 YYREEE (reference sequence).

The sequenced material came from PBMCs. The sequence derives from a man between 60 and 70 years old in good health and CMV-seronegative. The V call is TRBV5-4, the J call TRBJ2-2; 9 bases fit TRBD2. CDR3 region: CASSRETSGNTGELFF. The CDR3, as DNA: TGTGCCAGCAGCCGTGAGACTAGCGGGAACACCGGGGAGCTGTTTTTT.